A single sample is the source of the 26 T cell receptor beta chains below, sequenced in a study of OX40 agonist ivuxolimab in advanced cancers. Using immunoSEQ multiplex PCR, the repertoire was profiled, and TCRdb retains in-frame clones only, with some absent. The table includes about 80,000 clones, over 85% detected once. Source: CD4+ or CD8+ T cells sorted from blood, taken in a trial of the OX40 agonist ivuxolimab. The receptors here all came from an adult with an advanced solid tumor such as melanoma, head and neck, liver or kidney cancer.

The gene calls are TRBV6-1 and TRBJ2-2; 7 bases fit TRBD2. This CDR3 spans 14 amino acids. CDR1 is MNHNS, CDR2 SASEGT, per germline. V lost 6 bases to trimming and J lost 6 bases; unmatched junction nucleotides: 7. CDR3 region: CASRTGGGAGELFF. CDR3 nucleotide sequence: TGTGCCAGCAGGACGGGGGGTGGAGCCGGGGAGCTGTTTTTT.

This chain links TRBV19 with TRBJ2-7, with a tentative D call TRBD2 (6 bases). Germline V gives CDR1 LNHDA, CDR2 SQIVND (reference sequence). The CDR3 covers 16 residues. The V end was cut by 4 bases, the J end by 6 bases, with 22 bases between. Here the CDR3 reads CASSTPGTPSRGEQYF. The CDR3 nucleotides are TGTGCCAGTAGTACTCCCGGGACTCCCTCACGGGGCGAGCAGTACTTC. The full variable domain, rest sourced from reference TRBV19 and TRBJ2-7, is DGGITQSPKYLFRKEGQNVTLSCEQNLNHDAMYWYRQDPGQGLRLIYYSQIVNDFQKGDIAEGYSVSREKKESFPLTVTSAQKNPTAFYLCASSTPGTPSRGEQYFGPGTRLTVT.

This chain links TRBV29-1 with TRBJ1-4, with a tentative D call TRBD1 (6 bases). Germline CDR1 reads SQVTM; CDR2 reads ANQGSEA. This CDR3 is built from 12 residues. The ends were cut back, 4 bases at V and 4 bases at J, with 7 bases in the middle. The CDR3 nucleotides are TGCAGCGTTGCAGGGGTTAATGAAAAACTGTTTTTT. It yields the protein CSVAGVNEKLFF.

This chain connects TRBV5-4 to TRBJ2-2; no clear D gene. CDR3 size: 13 residues. V lost 4 bases and J 6 bases, leaving 10 bases between the germline ends. Germline lookup yields CDR1 SGHNT and CDR2 YYREEE (reference sequence). This CDR3 reads CASSIWAAGELFF. The CDR3 DNA sequence: TGTGCCAGCAGCATCTGGGCTGCCGGGGAGCTGTTTTTT.

The CDR3 nucleotides read TGTGCCAGCAGTTACGGGCGGGGGGCAAACACTGAAGCTTTCTTT. Protein sequence: CASSYGRGANTEAFF. This chain links TRBV6-6 with TRBJ1-1, with a tentative D call TRBD1 (6 bases). The CDR3 extends over 15 amino acids. V was cut by 2 bases and J by 2 bases, with 12 bases left in between. Germline-derived CDR1 and CDR2 are MNHNY and SVGAGI (reference sequence).

This sequence joins TRBV19 and TRBJ1-2; a possible D gene is TRBD1 (5 bases). V was cut by 3 bases and J by 4 bases, with 15 bases left in between. CDR3 length: 15 amino acids. Germline V gene data show CDR1 as LNHDA and CDR2 as SQIVND (reference sequence). The CDR3 spells CASSIAAGPAYGYTF. In nucleotides, the CDR3 is TGTGCCAGTAGTATTGCTGCAGGGCCCGCCTATGGCTACACCTTC.

The chain carries TRBV29-1 and TRBJ1-2; no reliable D call. Germline CDR1 reads SQVTM; CDR2 reads ANQGSEA. The CDR3 is 12 amino acids. V lost 8 bases and J lost 5, with 15 bases in between. The CDR3 DNA reads TGCAGCACACGGACGGCCGATTATGGCTACACCTTC. Translated, it gives CSTRTADYGYTF.

This clone was picked up one time. The chain combines TRBV7-9 with TRBJ2-7; no clear D gene. The V gene lost 3 bases and the J gene lost 1 base, with 19 bases spanning the gap. Looked up from germline, CDR1 is SEHNR and CDR2 is FQNEAQ (reference sequence). The CDR3 loop spans 17 amino acids. The CDR3 loop reads CASSFRSTGPVSYEQYF. In DNA form, the CDR3 reads TGTGCCAGCAGCTTCCGCTCGACCGGGCCAGTTTCCTACGAGCAGTACTTC.

CDR3 in amino acids: CASSQRGRNTEAFF. The CDR3 DNA reads TGTGCCAGCAGCCAGAGGGGGCGGAACACTGAAGCTTTCTTT. J is TRBJ1-1 and V is TRBV5-4, with 7 bases lining up with TRBD1. The CDR3 runs 14 residues. Germline assignment: CDR1 SGHNT and CDR2 YYREEE (reference sequence). J was trimmed by 1 base and V by 4 bases; bases with no gene match: 4.

The chain couples TRBV4-1 to TRBJ2-3; 7 positions agree with TRBD2. This CDR3 spans 18 amino acids. With V trimmed by 0 bases and J by 2 bases, 11 bases remained unmatched. The germline CDR1 and CDR2 sequences are MGHRA and YSYEKL. The CDR3 DNA reads TGCGCCAGCAGCCAAGATAGGGGAGCTAGCGGCTTCACAGATACGCAGTATTTT. Its translation is CASSQDRGASGFTDTQYF.

This chain uses TRBV9 with TRBJ1-2; 7 bases agree with TRBD1. The CDR3 extends over 15 amino acids. With V trimmed by 4 bases and J by 10 bases, 16 bases remained unmatched. Germline V gene lookup returns CDR1 SGDLS and CDR2 YYNGEE. CDR3 sequence reads: CASSQRGDSAVVYTF. In nucleotides, the CDR3 is TGTGCCAGCAGCCAAAGGGGGGACAGCGCGGTCGTCTACACCTTC.

This chain connects TRBV9 to TRBJ1-5, with D perhaps matching TRBD1 (5 bases). The CDR3 length is 16 residues. The germline CDR1 and CDR2 sequences are SGDLS and YYNGEE. Trimming shortened V by 4 bases and J by 0 bases, and 14 bases separated the two germline ends. The CDR3 DNA sequence: TGTGCCAGCAGCCTAGGGGCAGAGAATAGCAATCAGCCCCAGCATTTT. This translates into CASSLGAENSNQPQHF.

The CDR3 loop is CASSSPRTSGAADTQYF. As DNA, the CDR3 is TGTGCCAGCAGTTCCCCCCGGACTAGCGGGGCTGCGGATACGCAGTATTTT. V usage is TRBV27 and J usage is TRBJ2-3, with 12 positions matching TRBD2. V lost 4 bases, J lost 6 bases, and 11 bases stayed unmatched. The CDR3 has 17 amino acids. Germline-derived CDR1 and CDR2 are MNHEY and SMNVEV (reference sequence).

As to this clone: Other nucleotide sequences in the sample specify the same CDR3. The V gene is TRBV4-2, the J gene TRBJ1-4; D remains unclear. The V gene's germline CDR1 is LGHNA and CDR2 YNFKEQ. The CDR3 covers 12 residues. Between the trimmed V and J ends, which lost 3 bases and 7 bases, there was a span of 6 bases. CDR3 in amino acids: CASSQDFEKLFF. CDR3 bases: TGTGCCAGCAGCCAGGATTTTGAAAAACTGTTTTTT.

The chain couples TRBV28 to TRBJ1-5; no clear D gene. Trimming stripped 4 bases from V and 15 bases from J, with 7 bases between. The germline V gene encodes CDR1 MDHEN and CDR2 SYDVKM. The CDR3 runs to 9 residues. In DNA form, the CDR3 reads TGTGCCAGCAGTTCCCCTTGGCATTTT. This encodes CASSSPWHF. The full variable domain, in which reference TRBV28 and TRBJ1-5 provide the parts outside the CDR3, is DVKVTQSSRYLVKRTGEKVFLECVQDMDHENMFWYRQDPGLGLRLIYFSYDVKMKEKGDIPEGYSVSREKKERFSLILESASTNQTSMYLCASSSPWHFGDGTRLSIL.

The CDR3: CASRPETGVANTEAFF. CDR3 in DNA: TGTGCCAGTAGACCCGAGACAGGGGTTGCGAACACTGAAGCTTTCTTT. This rearrangement joins TRBV19 to TRBJ1-1; TRBD1 agrees at 8 bases. The ends lost 6 bases at V and 1 base at J; junction bases unmatched: 10. The V gene's germline CDR1 is LNHDA and CDR2 SQIVND (reference sequence). This CDR3 comprises 16 residues.

V gene TRBV18 combines with J gene TRBJ2-7, with unresolved D. The germline V and J ends were trimmed by 2 bases and 6 bases, with 11 bases remaining between them. The length of the CDR3 is 13 residues. The V gene's germline CDR1 is KGHSH and CDR2 LQKENI. The CDR3 DNA is TGTGCCAGCTCACCAACACGGACCTCCGAGCAGTACTTC. Amino acid sequence: CASSPTRTSEQYF.

The rearrangement links TRBV7-9 to TRBJ1-2; no reliable D call. This CDR3 comprises 14 residues. V was trimmed by 1 base and J by 5 bases, leaving 11 bases between them. Germline CDR1 SEHNR, CDR2 FQNEAQ (reference sequence). CDR3 bases: TGTGCCAGCAGCTTAGGTGGAGGGAATTATGGCTACACCTTC. The encoded protein is CASSLGGGNYGYTF.

The chain uses TRBV7-9 and TRBJ1-4; 8 nucleotides align to TRBD1. CDR3 length: 15 residues. Losses at the gene ends were 1 base for V and 8 bases for J; bases not matched to a gene: 6. The germline CDR1 and CDR2 sequences are SEHNR and FQNEAQ (reference sequence). CDR3 DNA sequence: TGTGCCAGCAGCTTAGGAGGACAGGGAGTAGAAAAACTGTTTTTT. Translating gives CASSLGGQGVEKLFF.

The rearrangement uses TRBV2 and TRBJ1-1; TRBD1 is a possible D gene (5 bases). The CDR3 is made up of 15 amino acids. CDR1 is SNHLY and CDR2 is FYNNEI in the germline V gene. V lost 5 bases and J lost 0, with 13 bases in between. DNA of the CDR3: TGTGCCAGCAGTCGGGCAGGGACTATGAACACTGAAGCTTTCTTT. Encoded protein: CASSRAGTMNTEAFF.

This clone was detected once. The V and J genes are TRBV11-2 and TRBJ2-3; 9 nucleotides match TRBD2. Losses at the gene ends were 5 bases for V and 5 bases for J; bases not matched to a gene: 5. Germline V CDR1 and CDR2: SGHAT, FQNNGV. This CDR3 region has 14 residues. The CDR3 DNA follows: TGTGCCAGCAGCGCGCTAGCGGGGCGAGATACGCAGTATTTT. It translates to CASSALAGRDTQYF.

This clone was seen a single time. V gene TRBV4-1 combines with J gene TRBJ2-7; D remains unclear. Trimming removed 1 base from V and 3 bases from J, with 10 bases in between. Germline CDR1 MGHRA, CDR2 YSYEKL. The CDR3 is 14 residues long. CDR3 amino acids: CASSQVMPSYEQYF. The CDR3 nucleotides read TGCGCCAGCAGCCAAGTTATGCCTAGCTACGAGCAGTACTTC.

The rearrangement uses TRBV5-1 and TRBJ1-6; 7 nucleotides line up with TRBD1. With V trimmed by 0 bases and J by 8 bases, 5 bases remained unmatched. The CDR3 runs to 15 residues. From germline, CDR1 is SGHRS and CDR2 YFSETQ. This CDR3 is CASSLVGGGYSPLHF. In DNA form, the CDR3 reads TGCGCCAGCAGCTTGGTAGGGGGCGGTTATTCACCCCTCCACTTT.

The CDR3 DNA reads TGTGCCAGTAATTTGGCTAGCGGGGCGCCCAATGAGCAGTTCTTC. Protein sequence: CASNLASGAPNEQFF. This chain links TRBV19 with TRBJ2-1, with TRBD2 matching over 9 bases. J was trimmed by 6 bases and V by 7 bases; bases with no gene match: 10. The CDR3 consists of 15 residues. The germline V gene encodes CDR1 LNHDA and CDR2 SQIVND (reference sequence).

The CDR3 DNA sequence: TGTGCCAGCAGCGTAGGCCCTATGATAGCGGGGGACTCCTACGAGCAGTACTTC. Translating it yields CASSVGPMIAGDSYEQYF. This chain uses TRBV9 with TRBJ2-7, with 9 bases that match TRBD2. CDR1 and CDR2 (germline): SGDLS, YYNGEE. J lost 0 bases, V lost 0 bases, and 10 bases had no gene match. The CDR3 is 18 amino acids.

This clone has just one count. The gene calls are TRBV7-2 and TRBJ1-2, with D possibly matching TRBD1 (5 bases). Germline loops: CDR1 SGHTA, CDR2 FQGNSA. Trimming cost V 4 bases and J 8 bases, with 11 bases left between them. The CDR3 totals 12 residues. CDR3 sequence (DNA): TGTGCCAGCAGCTCATGGGGGGAGGGCTACACCTTC. Residues: CASSSWGEGYTF. Together with reference TRBV7-2 and TRBJ1-2, the CDR3 gives the full variable domain: GAGVSQSPSNKVTEKGKDVELRCDPISGHTALYWYRQSLGQGLEFLIYFQGNSAPDKSGLPSDRFSAERTGGSVSTLTIQRTQQEDSAVYLCASSSWGEGYTFGSGTRLTVV.